A selection of T cell receptor beta chains follows, all from one sample in a study of T-cell memory formation after mild COVID-19. TCRdb passed the 5' RACE reads through MiXCR, listing each CDR3 protein once. The top ten hold roughly 3.5% of the sample, which has roughly 200,000 distinct CDR3 sequences, over 7.5% seen once. The specimen was PBMCs or a T cell subset sorted from them (not recorded which). These receptors were obtained from a man aged 18 to 35 who had mild COVID-19 (a few samples of this study predate the infection). Cell type and time point are not known. Each CDR3 is given with its conserved first and last residue. The order of the fields is clone size, V gene, CDR3 protein. Clone size is stated in some rows and not others, as once, few, many or a class when expanded.

>.|TRBV5-5
CASRSTPSPSGDTQYF
>few|TRBV7-9
CASSEMNTGELFF
>.|TRBV5-1
CASSMGLTYEQYF
>few|TRBV6-5
CASSYSIGSSGAKETQYF
>many|TRBV5-1
CASSLEPGGDQPQHF
>.|TRBV7-7
CASSVQGLELFF
>.|TRBV7-9
CASSYAGDPEQFF
>few|TRBV6-2/TRBV6-3
CASRTTGVTGNTIYF
>.|TRBV5-1
CASSIQGFGTGELFF
>few|TRBV4-2
CASSPSGGLEETQYF
>.|TRBV15
CATSRAGDEKLFF
>.|TRBV2
CASGDRRRETQYF
>few|TRBV20-1
CSARPSGFSYGYTF
>few|TRBV9
CASSAAGGLNEKLFF
>few|TRBV7-6
CASSFSLGTYSTDTQYF
>.|TRBV19
CASSEREAGSTEAFF
>few|TRBV20-1
CSAIPGQVIETQYF
>many|TRBV2
CASSGQGGTEAFF
>.|TRBV7-2
CASSLNTGEGEKLFF
>few|TRBV10-3
CAISPGTGNSPLHF
>many|TRBV3-1
CASSQATGVGQPQHF
>.|TRBV6-5
CATGEWTERVEKLFF
>many|TRBV3-1
CASSPPAGTNSPLHF
>few|TRBV7-8
CASSLGQRYNEQFF
>.|TRBV10-3
CAISAGYEQYF
>few|TRBV5-1
CASRLGGVYEQYF
>many|TRBV6-6
CASSHRDRVVKLFF